Below, one TCR beta chain is given with its context. Its antigen is currently unknown. The sample comes from a study of Ad26.COV2.S vaccination and SARS-CoV-2 variants. Findings of the study overall: People given the vaccine had a wider spike-specific TCR breadth than placebo recipients did.

Using immunoSEQ multiplex PCR, the repertoire was profiled, and TCRdb retains in-frame clones only, with some absent. Among hundreds of thousands of clones listed, 89% were seen once. Germline assignment: CDR1 LGHDT and CDR2 YNNKEL (reference sequence). V was pared by 0 bases and J by 7 bases, with 5 bases of the junction left unmatched. This CDR3 spans 16 amino acids. Treatment denoted: about 20 received Ad26.COV2.S at low or high dose, single or two shots; 5 received placebo; per-sample allocation not given. At day 63 after the first vaccine or placebo injection, samples were drawn. The shot given was an Ad26 vector that makes Wuhan-strain SARS-CoV-2 spike.

The specimen comprised peripheral blood, sampled in a trial of Ad26.COV2.S vaccine versus placebo. The sequence derives from a person between 18 and 65 years old who received the Ad26.COV2.S COVID-19 vaccine or a placebo. V usage is TRBV3-1 (or the pseudogene TRBV3-2) and J usage is TRBJ1-6; the match to TRBD1 covers 8 bases. The CDR3 DNA follows: TGTGCCAGCAGCCAAGATTGGACAGGGAGCAATTCACCCCTCCACTTT. Protein product: CASSQDWTGSNSPLHF.